This TCR beta chain was sequenced for a study of cytomegalovirus exposure and HLA in healthy donors listed by TCRdb under 2017. With regard to the full study: According to an earlier analysis of 587 of the donors, about 170 million T cells yielded over 100 million unique TCR beta sequences and around 300 Gb of sequence data. Approximately 300 gigabases of sequencing data and around 88 million unique TCR sequences made up an early release that covered some 640 HLA-typed donors. Of the 350 to 450 genotyped donors, 65% to 90% were placed in the genetic ancestry cluster associated with self-reported Caucasian donors. The study aimed to test whether signatures of past pathogen exposure could be identified by cataloging public T cell receptors. Using immunosequencing, the study profiled T cell repertoires from 500 to 800 subjects and related those repertoires to cytomegalovirus serostatus. Along with the approximately 670-subject first cohort, a separate validation cohort of 120 different subjects was used. To predict cytomegalovirus infection status, the study combined high-throughput TCR immunosequencing, statistical association of individual TCRs with disease status, and machine learning. A later analysis re-analyzed previously published TCR beta repertoires from hundreds of donors and added high-resolution HLA genotyping to study TCR occurrence patterns. Rather than drawing on any new phenotypic data, the later analysis identified candidate immune exposures from TCR beta sequences and the way those sequences occurred across donors. To decide whether each TCR beta V gene segment behaved as functional or pseudogenic, an earlier analysis of approximately 590 of the donors relied on high-throughput TCR beta sequencing. Donor age, sex, ethnicity and CMV serostatus were compiled alongside the repertoire data. In a later genetic analysis, genome-wide SNP genotypes for about 65% of the roughly 700 donors were used, and that subset was treated as a discovery cohort. Every discovery cohort repertoire had been produced on one sequencing platform. HLA typing covered class I and class II loci at four-digit resolution. Typing coverage varied by locus: roughly 620-640 donors for A, B, C, DRB1 and DQB1; under 550 for DQA1; about 600 for DPA1; some 470 for DPB1. Because of strong linkage in the cohort, roughly 5 DR-DQ haplotypes were treated as single units for association and clustering. Among about 400 genotyped donors of the cohort, an average of about 240,000 unique TCR beta nucleotide sequences was sequenced per donor, of which approximately 18% were non-productive. Broader findings and caveats from the paper: A total of 150 to 200 TCR beta chains were listed by the study as associated with cytomegalovirus. In a later analysis, some 18,000 TCR beta sequences were associated with specific HLA alleles at a false discovery rate of 0.05. In a later genetic analysis, fewer N-insertions in productive TCRs were reported among donors in an Asian-associated ancestry cluster than the roughly 700-donor mean. While some public TCRs were present in many individuals, most TCR sequences turned up only very rarely across donors. Presence/absence analyses assumed roughly uniform sequencing depth across donors, an assumption that may not hold. In a later analysis, TCR association rates were found to vary across HLA loci, with the most associated TCRs seen for DRB1 alleles and the fewest for HLA-C alleles. This cohort had only TCR beta chains sequenced, and the lack of alpha or paired-chain data limited which features could be detected. In a later analysis, HLA-associated TCR beta chains were found to be more clonally expanded and to have lower generation probabilities than equally common non-associated chains. In both the original and validation cohorts, the classifier was reported to diagnose cytomegalovirus status with high specificity and sensitivity. In a later analysis, several top co-occurrence clusters were reported to appear linked to parvovirus B19, influenza, CMV and Epstein-Barr virus. A further reported finding was that TCR beta sequences accurately predicted the HLA-A and HLA-B alleles for most subjects in the first cohort. A cluster of highly shared sequence variants was judged likely to be a technical artifact of the sequencing pipeline. Correlated functional status among segregating V segments might reflect linkage disequilibrium, but an unknown experimental factor could not be ruled out. Assigning TCR associations to individual alleles was difficult when HLA alleles, especially DR and DQ, strongly co-occurred. Because HLA typing was unavailable for some donors at each locus, only the typed subset was used in association tests. Most CMV-associated TCR beta chains appeared to be HLA-restricted in a later analysis, and the HLA associations seemed to be driven largely by CMV exposure. The authors suggested that the approach could potentially be generalized to other disease states and immunological phenotypes. In an earlier analysis of 450 to 750 of the donors, most TCR beta V segments appeared in productive rearrangements about 87% or about 30% of the time, broadly matching IMGT annotations. An association between a missense DCLRE1C variant and V-gene and J-gene trimming of TCR beta chains was found in a later genetic analysis and replicated in an independent cohort. Because counts were too low, seventeen rarely observed V segments, including chromosome 9 orphons, were excluded from the earlier analysis of 587 of the donors. A few of the identified cytomegalovirus-associated TCR beta chains were confirmed in vitro to be specific for cytomegalovirus antigens. The only immune exposure information available for the cohort was CMV serostatus. Some IMGT-functional V segments, including TRBV6-2 and TRBV6-3, could not be told apart with the 87-base-pair reads, so those segments were excluded.

Library preparation employed the immunoSEQ multiplex PCR assay. For the multiplex PCR, a mixture combining 60 forward primers for TCR Vbeta segments and 13 reverse primers for TCR Jbeta segments was used. A multiplex PCR assay on genomic DNA amplified the CDR3 region of rearranged TCR beta genes. The Illumina HiSeq System was used to sequence the amplified TCR beta libraries as 87-base-pair reads. The original pipeline was this. Across the roughly 640 repertoires, a later analysis counted some 80 million unique TCR beta chains, about 10 million of which were shared by at least two donors. Raw reads were error-corrected and collapsed into unique sequences by a nearest-neighbor algorithm in which closely related sequences were merged to remove PCR and sequencing errors. Alignment of CDR3 sequences to IMGT reference sequences was used to assign V, D and J gene segments. For a sequence to be retained, a match of at least six nucleotides to both a V gene segment and a J gene segment was required. Rearrangements were called productive when the CDR3 lacked stop codons and stayed in frame with V and J; all others were non-productive. CDR3 was defined according to IMGT convention as the region running from the second conserved V-encoded cysteine to the conserved J-encoded phenylalanine. The earlier analysis of about 640 of the donors excluded any sequence lacking an unambiguous match to a single V gene segment. An earlier analysis of 500 to 600 of the donors classified V segments as functional when productive rearrangements were above 56.7% and as segregating when the standard deviation between donors was above 5%. A statistical classification framework was developed to diagnose cytomegalovirus status using the catalog of TCR beta chain sequences. A later analysis assigned V and J genes by comparing TCR nucleotide sequences with IMGT/GENE-DB human TR gene sequences. The TCRdist pipeline was used in a later analysis to assign CDR3 sequences and most-parsimonious VDJ recombination scenarios. A later analysis defined each TCR beta chain by its CDR3 amino acid sequence plus V-gene family, and excluded reads lacking a unique V-gene family. A later analysis removed 500 to 650 highly shared, low-generation-probability nucleotide sequences to deal with suspected cross-contamination and a sequencing artifact. A later analysis calculated a clonal expansion index for each public chain from normalized within-repertoire ranks of inferred template counts. A later analysis computed generation probabilities with a VDJ recombination model fitted to out-of-frame rearrangements, and checked the results against IGoR. In a later analysis, TCR-TCR, TCR-HLA and TCR-CMV co-occurrence was scored with hypergeometric tests, and a repertoire-size bias correction was applied to TCR pairs. To estimate false discovery rates, a later analysis permuted the HLA or CMV assignments 20 times. In a later analysis, co-occurring TCRs were grouped using DBSCAN, and TCRdist sequence similarity was added for clustering within HLA-allele-positive subsets. Repertoires with fewer than 30,000 or more than 120,000 public chains, plus five repertoires with anomalous nucleotide sharing, were excluded from co-occurrence clustering. This immuneACCESS table, as held by TCRdb, lists in-frame sequences with V and J called but not all clones. Of the missing ones, under half trace to an unresolved V gene in checked studies; the others have no known cause. From that table come the V and J calls and clone size; the DNA was used to work out D and trimming. The sample table records 120,000 to 150,000 clones; about 80% of these occur just once. The top ten clonotypes cover under 4.5% of the sample.

Taken from cysteine to phenylalanine, the CDR3 has 14 residues. This entry keeps only the CDR3 DNA: 42 bases, framed from base 1. V and J lose 6 bases and 0 bases, and a span of 6 bases separates them. The germline V gene (reference sequence) sets CDR1 to LNHDA and CDR2 to SQIVND. In the case of this clone: The target of this receptor is not known. Base quality data are lacking; no much larger clone is found one base away.

The cohort consisted of 600 to 700 healthy bone marrow donors. At the time of sampling, every cohort member was nominally healthy, though immune exposures that went unrecorded were likely present. The donor tested CMV seronegative and was one of the 352 seronegative cohort members. Each donor provided a peripheral blood sample, and peripheral blood mononuclear cells were used for TCR beta sequencing. Genomic DNA extraction from the blood cell samples was performed with the Qiagen DNeasy Blood Extraction Kit. Sequencing was done on a sample of PBMCs. This TCR was recovered from a young man in good health and CMV-seronegative. Here the chain combines TRBV19 and TRBJ2-6, with a tentative D gene TRBD1 over 6 matching bases. The DNA sequence is given as TGTGCCAGTAGACAGGGCTCTGGGGCCAACGTCCTGACTTTC. It codes for CASRQGSGANVLTF.